Shown below are 29 T cell receptor beta chains from a single sample sequenced in a study of blood T cell repertoires in COVID-19. TCRdb keeps only in-frame clones here, not all; method: immunoSEQ multiplex PCR. Here the sample spans some 250,000 clones, roughly 85% being singletons. The sequencing input was peripheral blood. These receptors originate from a woman between 18 and 29 years old with acute or convalescent COVID-19.

V usage is TRBV30 and J usage is TRBJ1-4; D might be TRBD1 (6 bases). The germline CDR1 and CDR2 sequences are GTSNPN and SVGIG (reference sequence). Trimming shortened V by 2 bases and J by 2 bases, and 12 bases separated the two germline ends. The CDR3 is 15 amino acids. In DNA, the CDR3 is TGTGCCTGGAGTACGGGGGGCAATACTAATGAAAAACTGTTTTTT. Amino acids: CAWSTGGNTNEKLFF.

The V call is TRBV6-2 or TRBV6-3, the J call TRBJ2-7, with TRBD2 matching over 8 bases. The J segment lost 5 bases and the V segment lost 4 bases, leaving 16 bases of the junction unmatched. Germline-derived CDR1 and CDR2 are MNHEY and SVGEGT. This CDR3 comprises 17 residues. The CDR3 spells CASSFTTVGTRINEQYF. CDR3 in DNA: TGTGCCAGCAGTTTTACCACAGTGGGGACTAGAATCAACGAGCAGTACTTC.

The V and J genes are TRBV7-3 and TRBJ2-5, with TRBD2 matching over 12 bases. J lost 5 bases, V lost 4 bases, and 5 bases had no gene match. This CDR3 comprises 15 residues. Germline loops: CDR1 SGHTA, CDR2 FQGTGA. The CDR3 loop reads CASSSSGRAGETQYF. The CDR3 bases are TGTGCCAGCAGCTCTAGCGGGAGGGCAGGGGAGACCCAGTACTTC.

V gene TRBV27 combines with J gene TRBJ2-1; 10 bases agree with TRBD2. Germline lookup yields CDR1 MNHEY and CDR2 SMNVEV (reference sequence). The CDR3 sequence is 16 residues long. V trimming: 0 bases; J trimming: 5 bases; junction bases outside the gene matches: 4. The CDR3, as DNA: TGTGCCAGCAGTTTATCGGGCCTAGCGGGGGACAATGAGCAGTTCTTC. As protein: CASSLSGLAGDNEQFF.

This chain links TRBV5-4 with TRBJ2-1, with 7 positions matching TRBD1. CDR1 and CDR2 (germline): SGHNT, YYREEE (reference sequence). V dropped 4 bases and J dropped 8; count of bases not matched to a gene: 15. The CDR3 length is 16 residues. As DNA, the CDR3 is TGTGCCAGCAGCCTTCGTTCCGGGACAGCATTCGATGAGCAGTTCTTC. Translation: CASSLRSGTAFDEQFF. The variable domain in full, with the rest retrieved from reference TRBV5-4 and TRBJ2-1, is ETGVTQSPTHLIKTRGQQVTLRCSSQSGHNTVSWYQQALGQGPQFIFQYYREEENGRGNFPPRFSGLQFPNYSSELNVNALELDDSALYLCASSLRSGTAFDEQFFGPGTRLTVL.

The chain uses TRBV30 and TRBJ2-7; 11 nucleotides align to TRBD2. The CDR3 contains 15 residues. Looked up from germline, CDR1 is GTSNPN and CDR2 is SVGIG (reference sequence). V lost 8 bases to trimming and J lost 2 bases; unmatched junction nucleotides: 11. CDR3 nucleotides: TGTGCCCTGAGCGGGACTAGCGGTCTTACCTACGAGCAGTACTTC. Translated: CALSGTSGLTYEQYF. The variable domain in full, with the rest retrieved from reference TRBV30 and TRBJ2-7, is SQTIHQWPATLVQPVGSPLSLECTVEGTSNPNLYWYRQAAGRGLQLLFYSVGIGQISSEVPQNLSASRPQDRQFILSSKKLLLSDSGFYLCALSGTSGLTYEQYFGPGTRLTVT.

This clone appeared a few times. The chain uses TRBV2 and TRBJ1-1, with 9 bases matching TRBD1. Germline V gene lookup returns CDR1 SNHLY and CDR2 FYNNEI. CDR3 length: 19 amino acids. Losses at the gene ends were 0 bases for V and 8 bases for J; bases not matched to a gene: 19. Here the CDR3 reads CASSEAAGYMTGGLSEAFF. The CDR3 coding sequence is TGTGCCAGCAGTGAAGCGGCGGGGTACATGACAGGGGGGTTATCGGAAGCTTTCTTT.

The J gene is TRBJ2-2, the V gene TRBV6-5; TRBD1 matches 9 bases. The CDR3 contains 16 residues. J gave up 0 bases and V 2 bases, and 1 base lay outside the gene matches. Germline assignment: CDR1 MNHEY and CDR2 SVGAGI. The CDR3: CASSYGTGPNTGELFF. The CDR3 DNA is TGTGCCAGCAGTTACGGGACAGGGCCGAACACCGGGGAGCTGTTTTTT.

This clone was seen only a few times. The chain recombines TRBV21-1 with TRBJ1-1. TRBV21-1 counts as a pseudogene. This CDR3 has 14 residues. The CDR3 region has the DNA TGTGCCATCCCACCCCAATGGGGGGATACTGAAGCTTTCTTT. Residues: CAIPPQWGDTEAFF.

This chain connects TRBV5-1 to TRBJ2-7; 7 bases agree with TRBD1. This CDR3 contains 15 residues. J was trimmed by 2 bases and V by 0 bases; bases with no gene match: 5. Germline V gene lookup returns CDR1 SGHRS and CDR2 YFSETQ. DNA of the CDR3: TGCGCCAGCAGCTTGGCCTTTGGGACAGCCTACGAGCAGTACTTC. As protein: CASSLAFGTAYEQYF.

This rearrangement joins TRBV10-3 to TRBJ1-1; perhaps TRBD1 as D (6 bases). The CDR3 is 15 residues long. Germline lookup yields CDR1 ENHRY and CDR2 SYGVKD. V gave up 7 bases and J gave up 4 bases, with 19 bases separating them. CDR3 nucleotide sequence: TGTGCCATCAATTCTACAGGGTTGTCGGGCACTGAAGCTTTCTTT. It yields the protein CAINSTGLSGTEAFF.

The rearrangement uses TRBV6-2 or TRBV6-3 and TRBJ2-7; possible D gene TRBD1, 5 bases. Germline CDR1 reads MNHEY; CDR2 reads SVGEGT. Trimming left V 6 bases short and J 2 bases short, with 17 bases between. CDR3 length: 15 amino acids. The CDR3 region has the DNA TGTGCCAGCAGCCGCCTTGGGGCTAAACCCTACGAGCAGTACTTC. It encodes CASSRLGAKPYEQYF.

The chain carries TRBV7-2 and TRBJ2-1, with TRBD2 matching over 11 bases. Germline V gene sequence: CDR1 SGHTA, CDR2 FQGNSA. CDR3 length: 18 residues. The ends lost 4 bases at V and 1 base at J; junction bases unmatched: 9. CDR3 sequence reads: CASSSLAGGTTSYNEQFF. Written as DNA, the CDR3 is TGTGCCAGCAGCTCGCTAGCGGGAGGCACCACGTCCTACAATGAGCAGTTCTTC.

This clone was picked up a small number of times. The chain uses TRBV5-1 and TRBJ2-7, with TRBD2 identical over 10 bases. V dropped 3 bases and J dropped 4; count of bases not matched to a gene: 7. The CDR3 is made up of 15 amino acids. In germline, CDR1 is SGHRS, CDR2 YFSETQ. The DNA for the CDR3 is TGCGCCAGCAGCTGGTTGAGCGGGAGGGCTTACGAGCAGTACTTC. Protein sequence: CASSWLSGRAYEQYF. Supplemented by reference TRBV5-1 and TRBJ2-7, the full variable domain reads KAGVTQTPRYLIKTRGQQVTLSCSPISGHRSVSWYQQTPGQGLQFLFEYFSETQRNKGNFPGRFSGRQFSNSRSEMNVSTLELGDSALYLCASSWLSGRAYEQYFGPGTRLTVT.

The chain is built from TRBV6-6 and TRBJ1-3; TRBD1 aligns across 9 bases. CDR1 is MNHNY and CDR2 is SVGAGI in the germline V gene (reference sequence). V shed 4 bases and J 4 bases; nucleotides not matched to a gene: 8. The CDR3 covers 16 residues. CDR3: CASSSSGQGSGNTIYF. Written as DNA, the CDR3 is TGTGCCAGCAGTTCAAGTGGACAGGGGAGCGGAAACACCATATATTTT.

The rearrangement joins TRBV6-5 to TRBJ2-7; a weak D match, TRBD1 (5 bases). CDR3 length: 14 residues. Per germline, CDR1 MNHEY and CDR2 SVGAGI. V gave up 7 bases and J gave up 1 base, with 14 bases separating them. This chain's CDR3 is CASKAAGISYEQYF. CDR3 bases: TGTGCCAGCAAGGCGGCAGGGATATCCTACGAGCAGTACTTC.

This rearrangement joins TRBV7-2 to TRBJ2-7; 11 bases are shared with TRBD1. Germline V lookup: CDR1 SGHTA, CDR2 FQGNSA. The CDR3 is 15 residues long. J gave up 0 bases and V 6 bases, and 4 bases lay outside the gene matches. DNA of the CDR3: TGTGCCAGCAGTGGACAGGGGGCTCTCTCCTACGAGCAGTACTTC. Residues: CASSGQGALSYEQYF.

This rearrangement joins TRBV11-2 to TRBJ1-6; 8 bases map to TRBD1. In germline, CDR1 is SGHAT, CDR2 FQNNGV. The length of the CDR3 is 15 residues. Unmatched junction bases numbered 3, after V lost 1 base and J lost 7 bases. CDR3 in DNA: TGTGCCAGCAGCTTAGTGGCAGGGGGCAATTCACCCCTCCACTTT. Translating it yields CASSLVAGGNSPLHF.

This sequence joins TRBV28 and TRBJ1-2; 8 bases are shared with TRBD1. From germline, CDR1 is MDHEN and CDR2 SYDVKM. V was pared by 5 bases and J by 7 bases, with 15 bases of the junction left unmatched. The CDR3 loop spans 16 amino acids. DNA of the CDR3: TGTGCCAGCAGTAAGGGGGGCGGCAGGGGGCCAGGTGGCTACACCTTC. Its protein is CASSKGGGRGPGGYTF.

This chain joins TRBV28 and TRBJ2-3, with D maybe TRBD1 (6 bases). V shed 7 bases and J shed 2 bases, with 19 bases lying between them. CDR1 is MDHEN and CDR2 is SYDVKM in the germline V gene. The CDR3 has 16 amino acids. Written as DNA, the CDR3 is TGTGCCAGCACCAAGACACAGGGTTCTGACACAGATACGCAGTATTTT. It yields the protein CASTKTQGSDTDTQYF.

The CDR3 DNA reads as TGTGCTAGTGGTCCGGACAGGTCGACGGATACGCAGTATTTT. Encoded protein: CASGPDRSTDTQYF. This chain uses TRBV12-5 with TRBJ2-3; 7 nucleotides agree with TRBD1. This CDR3 contains 14 residues. Unmatched junction bases numbered 8, after V lost 5 bases and J lost 6 bases. Germline V gene lookup returns CDR1 LGHNT and CDR2 FRNRAP.

The chain carries TRBV6-5 and TRBJ1-6, with D tentatively TRBD1 (5 bases). CDR3 length equals 14 residues. V was shortened by 3 bases and J by 8 bases, with 11 bases between the two germline ends. Germline V CDR1 and CDR2: MNHEY, SVGAGI. This chain's CDR3 is CASSYRVGDSPLHF. DNA for the CDR3: TGTGCCAGCAGTTATCGGGTAGGGGATTCACCCCTCCACTTT.

This clone was seen only a few times. This sequence joins TRBV7-2 and TRBJ2-7; 7 bases are shared with TRBD2. After removal of 5 bases from V and 5 bases from J, the junction contained 12 bases not matched to a gene. Germline CDR1 SGHTA, CDR2 FQGNSA. The CDR3 spans 15 residues. Written as DNA, the CDR3 is TGTGCCAGCAGCAGACCCCCGGGCGGGAGCAACGAGCAGTACTTC. It yields the protein CASSRPPGGSNEQYF. The full variable domain, completed using reference TRBV7-2 and TRBJ2-7, is GAGVSQSPSNKVTEKGKDVELRCDPISGHTALYWYRQSLGQGLEFLIYFQGNSAPDKSGLPSDRFSAERTGGSVSTLTIQRTQQEDSAVYLCASSRPPGGSNEQYFGPGTRLTVT.

The chain links TRBV7-2 to TRBJ1-5; the D gene is possibly TRBD1 (6 bases). The CDR3 covers 15 residues. Germline CDR1 is SGHTA and CDR2 is FQGNSA. V dropped 0 bases and J dropped 7 bases, with 13 bases sitting between them. The CDR3: CASSLALQGRQPQHF. DNA of the CDR3: TGTGCCAGCAGCTTAGCTTTGCAGGGGCGCCAGCCCCAGCATTTT.

This clone appeared a single time. V and J are TRBV7-2 and TRBJ1-2, with 10 bases fitting TRBD1. The ends lost 2 bases at V and 6 bases at J; junction bases unmatched: 9. The germline CDR1 and CDR2 sequences are SGHTA and FQGNSA. The CDR3 loop spans 16 amino acids. The CDR3 here is CASSLFGRDRGDGYTF. CDR3 nucleotide sequence: TGTGCCAGCAGCTTATTTGGCCGGGACAGGGGAGATGGCTACACCTTC.

The chain carries TRBV11-2 and TRBJ2-3; possibly TRBD1 for D (7 bases). V was pared by 0 bases and J by 4 bases, with 8 bases between. Germline CDR1 SGHAT, CDR2 FQNNGV. This CDR3 is 14 amino acids long. DNA for the CDR3: TGTGCCAGCAGCTTAGACAGGGGGGCAGATACGCAGTATTTT. It specifies CASSLDRGADTQYF.

There are a few counts of this clone. This sequence joins TRBV18 and TRBJ1-3; 7 bases are a match to TRBD1. The CDR3 loop spans 15 amino acids. The V and J ends lost 0 bases and 5 bases, in that order; junction bases with no gene match: 4. Germline V gives CDR1 KGHSH, CDR2 LQKENI. The CDR3 sequence is CASSPPIQGRNTIYF. The CDR3 region has the DNA TGTGCCAGCTCACCACCCATACAGGGGAGAAACACCATATATTTT. Based on the CDR3 plus reference TRBV18 and TRBJ1-3, the full variable domain is NAGVMQNPRHLVRRRGQEARLRCSPMKGHSHVYWYRQLPEEGLKFMVYLQKENIIDESGMPKERFSAEFPKEGPSILRIQQVVRGDSAAYFCASSPPIQGRNTIYFGEGSWLTVV.

This chain uses TRBV12-5 with TRBJ2-3; 8 bases agree with TRBD2. Germline loops: CDR1 LGHNT, CDR2 FRNRAP. CDR3 size: 17 residues. V trimming: 4 bases; J trimming: 1 base; junction bases outside the gene matches: 10. CDR3 amino acids: CASGSPSGSQGTDTQYF. In DNA, the CDR3 is TGTGCTAGTGGTTCCCCAAGCGGGAGCCAGGGCACAGATACGCAGTATTTT.

The chain is built from TRBV19 and TRBJ1-1; D perhaps matches TRBD1 (6 bases). Germline CDR1 reads LNHDA; CDR2 reads SQIVND (reference sequence). Trimming removed 3 bases from V and 1 base from J, with 15 bases in between. This CDR3 spans 16 amino acids. CDR3 sequence (DNA): TGTGCCAGTAGTATTTCGGGGACAATCTCGAACACTGAAGCTTTCTTT. Residues: CASSISGTISNTEAFF.